This T cell receptor beta chain was obtained from a study of cytomegalovirus exposure and HLA in healthy donors. The PCR contained 60 Vbeta and 13 Jbeta primers. How the authors handled the data: Around 9.9 million shared chains were among the 80 million or so unique TCR beta chains that a later analysis counted. Clones were read by immunoSEQ multiplex PCR, and TCRdb kept only the in-frame ones, dropping some. V and J calls and clone size are given by that table; D and trimming were obtained from the DNA. The data contain roughly 100,000 clones, 82% of them singletons. Findings and limits, study-wide: TCR beta V segments were, for the most part, productive about 87% or about 30% of the time in an earlier analysis.

This clone was picked up one time. What it binds is not known. The sequencing sample was made of PBMCs. The sequence was obtained from a middle-aged man in good health and CMV-seronegative.

DNA for the CDR3: TGTGCCAGCAGCTTAGGAGGAGGAACAGGAAACACCATATATTTT. As protein: CASSLGGGTGNTIYF. J is TRBJ1-3 and V is TRBV13; no definite D call. In germline, CDR1 is PRHDT, CDR2 FYEKMQ (reference sequence). V lost 0 bases and J lost 4, with 10 bases in between. The CDR3 consists of 15 residues.